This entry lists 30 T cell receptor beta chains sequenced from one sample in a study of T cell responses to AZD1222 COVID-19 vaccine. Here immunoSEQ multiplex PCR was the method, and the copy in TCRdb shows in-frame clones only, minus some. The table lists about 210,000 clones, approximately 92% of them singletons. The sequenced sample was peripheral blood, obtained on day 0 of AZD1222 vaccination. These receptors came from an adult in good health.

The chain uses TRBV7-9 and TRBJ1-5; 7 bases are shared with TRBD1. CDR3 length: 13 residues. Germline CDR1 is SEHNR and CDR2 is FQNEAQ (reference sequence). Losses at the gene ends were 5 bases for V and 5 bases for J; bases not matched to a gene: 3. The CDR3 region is CASSIQGDQPQHF. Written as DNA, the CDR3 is TGTGCCAGCAGCATTCAGGGGGATCAGCCCCAGCATTTT.

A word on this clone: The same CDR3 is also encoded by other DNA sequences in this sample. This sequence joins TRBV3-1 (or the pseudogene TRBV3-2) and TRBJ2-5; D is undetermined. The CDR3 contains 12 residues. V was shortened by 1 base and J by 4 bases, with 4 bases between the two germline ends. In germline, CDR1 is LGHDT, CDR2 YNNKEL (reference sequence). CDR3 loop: CASSQVVETQYF. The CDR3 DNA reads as TGTGCCAGCAGCCAAGTGGTAGAGACCCAGTACTTC.

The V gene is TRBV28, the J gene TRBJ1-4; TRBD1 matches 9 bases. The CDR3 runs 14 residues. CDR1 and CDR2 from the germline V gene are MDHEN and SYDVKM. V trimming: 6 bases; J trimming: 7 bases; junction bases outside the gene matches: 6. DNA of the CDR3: TGTGCCAGCAGCTCGGGACAGGGATTTGAAAAACTGTTTTTT. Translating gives CASSSGQGFEKLFF.

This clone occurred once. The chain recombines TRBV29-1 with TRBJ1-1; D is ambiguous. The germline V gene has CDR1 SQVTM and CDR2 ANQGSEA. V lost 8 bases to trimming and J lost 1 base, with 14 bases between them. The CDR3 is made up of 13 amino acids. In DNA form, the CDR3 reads TGCAGCACAAAACCCGACGGGAACACTGAAGCTTTCTTT. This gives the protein CSTKPDGNTEAFF.

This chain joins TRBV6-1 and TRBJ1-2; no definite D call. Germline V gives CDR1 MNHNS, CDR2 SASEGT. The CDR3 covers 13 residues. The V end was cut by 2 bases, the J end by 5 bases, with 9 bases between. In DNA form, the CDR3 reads TGTGCCAGCAGTGAAAGAGACCGGTATGGCTACACCTTC. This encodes CASSERDRYGYTF.

The CDR3 region has the DNA TGTGCCAGCAGCTCGGGGGGGGCTCGTACAGATACGCAGTATTTT. Amino acids: CASSSGGARTDTQYF. This sequence joins TRBV5-4 and TRBJ2-3; 8 bases line up with TRBD2. The junction had 6 bases not matched to a gene; V was cut back by 3 bases and J by 3 bases. Germline assignment: CDR1 SGHNT and CDR2 YYREEE (reference sequence). This CDR3 contains 15 residues.

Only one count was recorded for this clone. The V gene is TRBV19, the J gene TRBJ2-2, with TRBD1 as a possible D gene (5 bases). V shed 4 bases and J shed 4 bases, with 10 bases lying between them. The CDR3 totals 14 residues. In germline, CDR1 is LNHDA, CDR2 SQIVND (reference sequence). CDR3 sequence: CASSTGLATGELFF. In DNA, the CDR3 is TGTGCCAGTAGTACAGGGCTTGCCACCGGGGAGCTGTTTTTT.

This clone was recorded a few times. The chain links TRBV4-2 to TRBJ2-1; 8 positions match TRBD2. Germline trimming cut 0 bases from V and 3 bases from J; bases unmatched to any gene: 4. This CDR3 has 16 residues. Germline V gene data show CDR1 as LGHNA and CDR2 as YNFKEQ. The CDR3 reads CASSQDVAGGYNEQFF. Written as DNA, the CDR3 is TGTGCCAGCAGCCAAGATGTGGCGGGGGGCTACAATGAGCAGTTCTTC.

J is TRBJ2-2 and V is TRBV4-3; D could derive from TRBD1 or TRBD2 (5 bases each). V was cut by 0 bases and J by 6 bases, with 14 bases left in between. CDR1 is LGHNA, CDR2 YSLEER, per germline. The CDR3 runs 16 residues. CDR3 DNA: TGCGCCAGCAGCCAAGATCGGGGCGCTCGGGCCGGGGAGCTGTTTTTT. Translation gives CASSQDRGARAGELFF.

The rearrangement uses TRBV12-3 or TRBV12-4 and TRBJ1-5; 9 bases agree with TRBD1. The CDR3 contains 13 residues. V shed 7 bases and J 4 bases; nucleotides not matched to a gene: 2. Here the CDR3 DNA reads TGTGCCAGCACTGGACAGGGGAATCAGCCCCAGCATTTT. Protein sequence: CASTGQGNQPQHF.

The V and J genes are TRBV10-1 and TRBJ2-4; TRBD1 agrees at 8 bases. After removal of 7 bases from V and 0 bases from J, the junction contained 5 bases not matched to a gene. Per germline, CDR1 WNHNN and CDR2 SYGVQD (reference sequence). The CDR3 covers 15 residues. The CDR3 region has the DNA TGCGCCAGCAACGACAGGGGCATAGCCAAAAACATTCAGTACTTC. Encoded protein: CASNDRGIAKNIQYF.

CDR3 bases: TGTGCCAGCAGCCTCGGGTGGGGTTTATACAATGAGCAGTTCTTC. Protein: CASSLGWGLYNEQFF. The chain employs TRBV3-1 (or the pseudogene TRBV3-2) and TRBJ2-1; unclear D gene. The V and J ends lost 4 bases and 4 bases respectively, with 14 bases between them. The V gene's germline CDR1 is LGHDT and CDR2 YNNKEL (reference sequence). The CDR3 runs to 15 residues.

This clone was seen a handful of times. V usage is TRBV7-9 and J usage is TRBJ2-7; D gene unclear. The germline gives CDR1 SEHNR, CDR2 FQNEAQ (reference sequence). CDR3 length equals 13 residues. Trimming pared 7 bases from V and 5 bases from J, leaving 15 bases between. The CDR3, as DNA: TGTGCCAGCACCTCAAGGGTCCTCGACGAGCAGTACTTC. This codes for CASTSRVLDEQYF.

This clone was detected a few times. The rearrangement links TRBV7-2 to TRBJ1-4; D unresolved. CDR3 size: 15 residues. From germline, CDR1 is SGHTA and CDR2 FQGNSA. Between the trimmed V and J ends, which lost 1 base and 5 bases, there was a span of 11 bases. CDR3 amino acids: CASSLVVGRNEKLFF. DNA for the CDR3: TGTGCCAGCAGCTTAGTTGTAGGCAGGAATGAAAAACTGTTTTTT.

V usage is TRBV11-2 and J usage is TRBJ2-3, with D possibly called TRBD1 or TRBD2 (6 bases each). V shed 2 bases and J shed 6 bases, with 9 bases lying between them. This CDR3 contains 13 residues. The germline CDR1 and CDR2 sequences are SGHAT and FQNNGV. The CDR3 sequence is CASSLMGGDTQYF. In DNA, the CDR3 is TGTGCCAGCAGCTTAATGGGGGGCGATACGCAGTATTTT.

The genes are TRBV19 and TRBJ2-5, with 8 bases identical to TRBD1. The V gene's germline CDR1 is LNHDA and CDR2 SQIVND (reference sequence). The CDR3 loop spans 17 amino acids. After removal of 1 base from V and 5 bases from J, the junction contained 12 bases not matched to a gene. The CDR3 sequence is CASSIGVGQVMGETQYF. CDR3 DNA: TGTGCCAGTAGTATAGGAGTGGGACAGGTTATGGGGGAGACCCAGTACTTC.

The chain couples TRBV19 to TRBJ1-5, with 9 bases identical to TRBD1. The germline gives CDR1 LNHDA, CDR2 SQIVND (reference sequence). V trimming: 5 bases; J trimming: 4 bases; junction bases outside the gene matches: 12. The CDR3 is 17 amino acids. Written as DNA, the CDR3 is TGTGCCAGTAGTGACCCGGGACAGGGTTGGTATAATCAGCCCCAGCATTTT. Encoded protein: CASSDPGQGWYNQPQHF.

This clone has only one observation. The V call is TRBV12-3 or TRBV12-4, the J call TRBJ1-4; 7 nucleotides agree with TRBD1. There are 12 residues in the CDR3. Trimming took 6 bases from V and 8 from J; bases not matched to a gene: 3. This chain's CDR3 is CASSPGGEKLFF. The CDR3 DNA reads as TGTGCCAGCAGCCCAGGGGGAGAAAAACTGTTTTTT.

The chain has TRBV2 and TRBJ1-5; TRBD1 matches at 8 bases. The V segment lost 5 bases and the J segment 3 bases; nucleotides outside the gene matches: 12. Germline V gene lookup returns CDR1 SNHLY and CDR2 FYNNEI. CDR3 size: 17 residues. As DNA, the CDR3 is TGTGCCAGCAGTCTCGACAGGGGACATTATATCAATCAGCCCCAGCATTTT. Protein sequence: CASSLDRGHYINQPQHF.

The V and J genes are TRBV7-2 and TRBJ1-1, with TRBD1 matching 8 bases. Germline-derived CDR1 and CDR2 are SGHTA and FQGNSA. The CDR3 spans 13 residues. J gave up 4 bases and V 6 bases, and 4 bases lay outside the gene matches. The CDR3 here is CASRQTGVTEAFF. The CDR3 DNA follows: TGTGCCAGCAGACAGACAGGGGTCACTGAAGCTTTCTTT.

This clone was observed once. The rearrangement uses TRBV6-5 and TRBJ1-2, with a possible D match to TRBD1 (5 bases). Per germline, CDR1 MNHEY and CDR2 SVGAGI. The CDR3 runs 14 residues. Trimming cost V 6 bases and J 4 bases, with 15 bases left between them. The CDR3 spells CASSFTQGGYGYTF. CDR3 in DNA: TGTGCCAGCAGCTTTACCCAGGGAGGCTATGGCTACACCTTC.

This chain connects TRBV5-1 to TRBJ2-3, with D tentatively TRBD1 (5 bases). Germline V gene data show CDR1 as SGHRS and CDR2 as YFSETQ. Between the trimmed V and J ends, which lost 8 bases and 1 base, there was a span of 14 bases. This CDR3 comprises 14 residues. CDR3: CASLLQGGTDTQYF. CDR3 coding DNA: TGCGCCAGTCTCCTCCAGGGCGGCACAGATACGCAGTATTTT.

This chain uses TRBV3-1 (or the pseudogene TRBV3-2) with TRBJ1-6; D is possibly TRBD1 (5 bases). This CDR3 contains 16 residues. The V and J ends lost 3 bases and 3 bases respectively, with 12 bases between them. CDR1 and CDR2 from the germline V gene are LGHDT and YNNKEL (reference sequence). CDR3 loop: CASSQVGVRYNSPLHF. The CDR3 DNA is TGTGCCAGCAGCCAGGTAGGGGTCCGCTATAATTCACCCCTCCACTTT.

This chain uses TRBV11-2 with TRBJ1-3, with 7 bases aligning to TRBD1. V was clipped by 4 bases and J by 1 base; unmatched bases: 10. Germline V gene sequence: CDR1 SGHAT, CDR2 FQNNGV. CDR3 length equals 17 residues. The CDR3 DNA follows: TGTGCCAGCAGCTCCCTCAGGGGGAGTACGTCTGGAAACACCATATATTTT. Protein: CASSSLRGSTSGNTIYF.

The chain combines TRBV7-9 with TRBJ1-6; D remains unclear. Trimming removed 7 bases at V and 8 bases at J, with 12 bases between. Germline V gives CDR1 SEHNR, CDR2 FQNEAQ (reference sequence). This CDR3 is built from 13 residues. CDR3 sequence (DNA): TGTGCCAGCACCAACCTCATAGATTCACCCCTCCACTTT. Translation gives CASTNLIDSPLHF. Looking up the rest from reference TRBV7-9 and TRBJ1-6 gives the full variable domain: DTGVSQNPRHKITKRGQNVTFRCDPISEHNRLYWYRQTLGQGPEFLTYFQNEAQLEKSRLLSDRFSAERPKGSFSTLEIQRTEQGDSAMYLCASTNLIDSPLHFGNGTRLTVT.

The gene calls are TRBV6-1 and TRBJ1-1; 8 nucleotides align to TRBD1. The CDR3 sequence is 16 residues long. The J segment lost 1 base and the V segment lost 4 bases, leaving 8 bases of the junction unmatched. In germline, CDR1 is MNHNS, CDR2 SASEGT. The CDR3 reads CASSGTNRGTNTEAFF. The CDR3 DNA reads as TGTGCCAGCAGTGGGACCAACAGGGGGACGAACACTGAAGCTTTCTTT.

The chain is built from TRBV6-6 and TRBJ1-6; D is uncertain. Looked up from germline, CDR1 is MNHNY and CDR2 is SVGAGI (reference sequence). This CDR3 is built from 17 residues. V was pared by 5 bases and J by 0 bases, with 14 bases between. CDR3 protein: CASSRGLPSSYNSPLHF. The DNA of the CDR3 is TGTGCCAGCAGTCGCGGACTGCCGAGCTCCTATAATTCACCCCTCCACTTT.

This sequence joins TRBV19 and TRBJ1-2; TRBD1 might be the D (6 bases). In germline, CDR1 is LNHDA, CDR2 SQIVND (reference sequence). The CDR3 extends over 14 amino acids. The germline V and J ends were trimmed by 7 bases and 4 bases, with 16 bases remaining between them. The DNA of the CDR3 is TGTGCCAGTATTAATCACAGGGACCTCTATGGCTACACCTTC. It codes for CASINHRDLYGYTF.

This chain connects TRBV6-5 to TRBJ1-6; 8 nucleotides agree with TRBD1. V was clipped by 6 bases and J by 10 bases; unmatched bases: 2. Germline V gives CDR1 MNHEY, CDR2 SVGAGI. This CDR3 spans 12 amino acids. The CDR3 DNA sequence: TGTGCCAGCAGCTACAGGGGGTCACCCCTCCACTTT. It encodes CASSYRGSPLHF.

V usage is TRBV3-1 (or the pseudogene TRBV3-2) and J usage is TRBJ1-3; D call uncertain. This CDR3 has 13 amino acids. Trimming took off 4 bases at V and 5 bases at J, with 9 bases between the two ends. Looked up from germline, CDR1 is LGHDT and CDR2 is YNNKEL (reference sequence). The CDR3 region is CASSPAARNTIYF. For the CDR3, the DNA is TGTGCCAGCAGCCCGGCGGCCAGAAACACCATATATTTT.